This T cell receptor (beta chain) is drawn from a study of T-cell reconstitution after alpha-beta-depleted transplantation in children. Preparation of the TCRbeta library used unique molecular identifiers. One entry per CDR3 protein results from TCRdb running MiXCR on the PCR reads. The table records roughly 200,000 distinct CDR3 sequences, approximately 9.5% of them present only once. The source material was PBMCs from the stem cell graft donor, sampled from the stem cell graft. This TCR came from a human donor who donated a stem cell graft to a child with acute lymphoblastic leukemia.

CDR3 sequence reads: CAWSVNSRGNTEAFF. DNA of the CDR3: TGTGCCTGGAGTGTAAACAGCAGGGGGAACACTGAAGCTTTCTTT. The J gene is TRBJ1-1, the V gene TRBV30; D might be TRBD1 (6 bases). V lost 0 bases to trimming and J lost 1 base, with 12 bases between them. This CDR3 has 15 residues. Germline CDR1 GTSNPN, CDR2 SVGIG (reference sequence).